This TCR beta chain was documented in a study of cytomegalovirus exposure and HLA in healthy donors. Healthy bone marrow donors made up the cohort. Study findings and constraints: CMV serostatus was the only recorded immune exposure for donors.

PCR involved 60 Vbeta and 13 Jbeta primers. TCRdb keeps only in-frame clones here, not all; method: immunoSEQ multiplex PCR. Of approximately 210,000 clones listed, roughly 78% were seen once; the top ten hold around 1.4%. On this clone: Its target is not known.

Sequenced: PBMCs. The receptor was derived from a girl aged 5 to 17 in good health and CMV-seropositive.

The chain's CDR3 is CASSIDQRPTGRKLFF. The CDR3 DNA reads as TGTGCCAGTAGTATAGATCAGAGACCGACAGGGCGAAAACTGTTTTTT. This chain links TRBV19 with TRBJ1-4; the match to TRBD1 covers 7 bases. The germline V gene encodes CDR1 LNHDA and CDR2 SQIVND (reference sequence). Unmatched junction bases numbered 11, after V lost 0 bases and J lost 10 bases. The CDR3 is made up of 16 amino acids. The whole variable domain, filled in from reference TRBV19 and TRBJ1-4, reads DGGITQSPKYLFRKEGQNVTLSCEQNLNHDAMYWYRQDPGQGLRLIYYSQIVNDFQKGDIAEGYSVSREKKESFPLTVTSAQKNPTAFYLCASSIDQRPTGRKLFFGSGTQLSVL.